The rows below give T cell receptor beta chains drawn from one sample of a study of blood T cell repertoires in COVID-19. The repertoire was sequenced with immunoSEQ multiplex PCR; TCRdb's copy has only in-frame clones and lacks some. The data contain tens of thousands of clones, 80% to 90% of them singletons. Sample: peripheral blood. The source of these receptors is a human donor in a cohort sampled during active COVID-19. CDR3s include the opening cysteine and the closing phenylalanine or tryptophan. A D gene is named only where the DNA matches it firmly. Some rows have no size entry. The others give once, few or many, or a class for an expanded clone.

d_call | clone_size | j_call | v_call | cdr3_aa | cdr3_nt
. | . | TRBJ2-7 | TRBV6-6 | CASSYATAEQYF | TGTGCCAGCAGTTACGCGACAGCCGAGCAGTACTTC
TRBD1 | . | TRBJ1-6 | TRBV6-5 | CASSRQGFYNSPLHF | TGTGCCAGCAGCCGACAGGGATTCTATAATTCACCCCTCCACTTT
. | . | TRBJ2-3 | TRBV6-5 | CASSYFSDSSTDTQYF | TGTGCCAGCAGTTACTTCTCGGACAGTTCCACAGATACGCAGTATTTT
TRBD2 | . | TRBJ2-7 | TRBV18 | CASSPTGTSVSYEQYF | TGTGCCAGCTCACCCACCGGGACTAGCGTATCCTACGAGCAGTACTTC
. | few | TRBJ2-5 | TRBV7-8 | CASSLVWGEETQYF | TGTGCCAGCAGCTTAGTTTGGGGCGAAGAGACCCAGTACTTC
. | . | TRBJ2-5 | TRBV19 | CASSMALLAQETQYF | TGTGCCAGTAGTATGGCGCTACTAGCCCAAGAGACCCAGTACTTC
. | . | TRBJ1-1 | TRBV27 | CASSPQAGRGTEAFF | TGTGCCAGCAGTCCCCAAGCTGGCAGGGGCACTGAAGCTTTCTTT
TRBD1 | . | TRBJ1-1 | TRBV6-2/TRBV6-3 | CASSSQGALTEAFF | TGTGCCAGCAGTTCACAGGGGGCTCTGACTGAAGCTTTCTTT
. | . | TRBJ1-1 | TRBV29-1 | CSVEARGGNTEAFF | TGCAGCGTTGAAGCTCGGGGGGGGAACACTGAAGCTTTCTTT
TRBD2 | . | TRBJ2-3 | TRBV7-9 | CASSYGLAGVVDTQYF | TGTGCCAGCAGCTACGGACTAGCGGGGGTGGTGGATACGCAGTATTTT
TRBD2 | . | TRBJ2-5 | TRBV2 | CASSARRTSGLETQYF | TGTGCCAGCAGTGCCCGCCGGACTAGCGGCCTAGAGACCCAGTACTTC
TRBD1 | . | TRBJ1-2 | TRBV18 | CASSPGQGLGYTF | TGTGCCAGCTCACCCGGACAGGGGCTGGGCTACACCTTC
. | . | TRBJ1-2 | TRBV3-1/TRBV3-2 | CASSQQGTSDSGYTF | TGTGCCAGCAGCCAACAAGGGACATCAGATTCTGGCTACACCTTC